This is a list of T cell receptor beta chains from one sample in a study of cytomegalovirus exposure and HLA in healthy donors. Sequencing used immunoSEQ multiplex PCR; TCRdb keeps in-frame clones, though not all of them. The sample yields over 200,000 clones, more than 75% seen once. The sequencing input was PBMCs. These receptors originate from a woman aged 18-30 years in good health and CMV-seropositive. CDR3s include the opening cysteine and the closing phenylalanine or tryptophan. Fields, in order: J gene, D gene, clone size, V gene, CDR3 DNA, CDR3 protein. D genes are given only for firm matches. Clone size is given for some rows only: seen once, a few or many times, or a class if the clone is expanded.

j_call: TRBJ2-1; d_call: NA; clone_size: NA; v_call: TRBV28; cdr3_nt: TGTGCCAGCAGTTTTTTTCGCTCCTACAATGAGCAGTTCTTC; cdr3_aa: CASSFFRSYNEQFF
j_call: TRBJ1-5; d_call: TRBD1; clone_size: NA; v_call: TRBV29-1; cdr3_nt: TGCAGCGTCGAAACCGGGACAGGAGGGTCTCAGCCCCAGCATTTT; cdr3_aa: CSVETGTGGSQPQHF
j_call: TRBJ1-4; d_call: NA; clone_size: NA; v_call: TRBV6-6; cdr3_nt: TGTGCCAGCAAAGGGCCGCATGGACTTAATGAAAAACTGTTTTTT; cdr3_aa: CASKGPHGLNEKLFF
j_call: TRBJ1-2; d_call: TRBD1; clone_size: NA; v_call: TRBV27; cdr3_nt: TGTGCCAGCAGTTTGGATGGGACAGGGTCGGTCTATGGCTACACCTTC; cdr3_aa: CASSLDGTGSVYGYTF
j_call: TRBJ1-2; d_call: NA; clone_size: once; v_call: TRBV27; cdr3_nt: TGTGCCAGCAGTCCTGAACAGATTAACTATGGCTACACCTTC; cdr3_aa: CASSPEQINYGYTF
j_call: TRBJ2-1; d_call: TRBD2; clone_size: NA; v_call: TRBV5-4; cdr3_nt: TGTGCCAGCAGCCAGGCGGGACTAGCGGGAACCAATGAGCAGTTCTTC; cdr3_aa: CASSQAGLAGTNEQFF
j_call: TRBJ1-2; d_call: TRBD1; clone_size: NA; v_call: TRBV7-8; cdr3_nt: TGTGCCAGCAGTCCCGACAGGGGGCAAGGCTACACCTTC; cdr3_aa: CASSPDRGQGYTF
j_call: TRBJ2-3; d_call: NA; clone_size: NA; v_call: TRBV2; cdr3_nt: TGTGCCAGCAGCGCTAGACTAGACGTTACGCAGTATTTT; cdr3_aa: CASSARLDVTQYF
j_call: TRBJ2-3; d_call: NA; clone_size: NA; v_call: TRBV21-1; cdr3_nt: TGTGCCAGCAGCAAAGTCAGGCCCAACACAGATACGCAGTATTTT; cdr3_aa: CASSKVRPNTDTQYF
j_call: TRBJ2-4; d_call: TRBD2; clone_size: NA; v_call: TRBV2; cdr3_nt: TGTGCCAGCAGTGAGACTAGCGGGAGGGCCAAAAACATTCAGTACTTC; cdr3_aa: CASSETSGRAKNIQYF
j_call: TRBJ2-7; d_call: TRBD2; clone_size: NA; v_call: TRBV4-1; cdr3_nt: TGCGCCAGCAGGGCAATGGCGGGGCTAGCGGGAACAAAATACGAGCAGTACTTC; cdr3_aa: CASRAMAGLAGTKYEQYF
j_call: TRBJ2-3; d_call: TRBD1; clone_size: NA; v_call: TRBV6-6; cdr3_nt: TGTGCCAGCAGGGGACAGGGAGGGACAGATACGCAGTATTTT; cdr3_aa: CASRGQGGTDTQYF
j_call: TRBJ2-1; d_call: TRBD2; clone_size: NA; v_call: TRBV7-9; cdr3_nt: TGTGCCAGCAGCCCCTCCGGGACTAGCGGGAGCTTCTTC; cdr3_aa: CASSPSGTSGSFF
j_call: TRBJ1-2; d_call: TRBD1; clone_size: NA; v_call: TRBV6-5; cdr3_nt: TGTGCCAGCAGTCAATCCGGGACAGGTGGCTATGGCTACACCTTC; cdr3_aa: CASSQSGTGGYGYTF
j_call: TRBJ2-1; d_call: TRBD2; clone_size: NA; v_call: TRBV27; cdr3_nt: TGTGCCAGCAGTTTAGCGGGAGTGTACCCGTTCTTC; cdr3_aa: CASSLAGVYPFF
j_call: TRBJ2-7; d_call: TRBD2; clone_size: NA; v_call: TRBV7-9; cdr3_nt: TGTGCCAGCAGCTTAGGTTTTGGGACTAGTCAATACGAGCAGTACTTC; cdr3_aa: CASSLGFGTSQYEQYF
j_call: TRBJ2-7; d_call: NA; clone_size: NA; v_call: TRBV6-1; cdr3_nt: TGTGCCAGCAAAGCGCCCCTCTCCTACGAGCAGTACTTC; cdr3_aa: CASKAPLSYEQYF
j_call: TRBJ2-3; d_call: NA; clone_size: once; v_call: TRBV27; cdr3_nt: TGTGCCAGCAGTCCCACTACAGATACGCAGTATTTT; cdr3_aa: CASSPTTDTQYF
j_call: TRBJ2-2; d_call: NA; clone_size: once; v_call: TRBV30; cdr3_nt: TGTGCCTGGAGTGTACAGCGGTACACCGGGGAGCTGTTTTTT; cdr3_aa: CAWSVQRYTGELFF
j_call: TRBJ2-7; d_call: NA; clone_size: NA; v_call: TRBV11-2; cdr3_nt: TGTGCCAGCAGCCAGTTCCTAGGGGGTCCTTACGAGCAGTACTTC; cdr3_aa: CASSQFLGGPYEQYF
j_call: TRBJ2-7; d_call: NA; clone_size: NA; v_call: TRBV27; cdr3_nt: TGTGCCAGCGGTGAAAGATACGAGGCGTTTACCTCCTACGAGCAGTACTTC; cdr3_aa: CASGERYEAFTSYEQYF
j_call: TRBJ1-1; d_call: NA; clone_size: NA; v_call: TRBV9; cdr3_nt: TGTGCCAGCAGCGTGAGCTTTGACAGATTGAACACTGAAGCTTTCTTT; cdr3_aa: CASSVSFDRLNTEAFF
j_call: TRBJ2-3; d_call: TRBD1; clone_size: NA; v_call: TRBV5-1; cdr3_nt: TGCGCCAGCCGGGACAGCCCGCGCACAGATACGCAGTATTTT; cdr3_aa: CASRDSPRTDTQYF
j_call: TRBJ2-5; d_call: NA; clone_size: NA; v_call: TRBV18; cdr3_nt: TGTGCCAGCTCACCCGACAGGGAGACCCAGTACTTC; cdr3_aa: CASSPDRETQYF
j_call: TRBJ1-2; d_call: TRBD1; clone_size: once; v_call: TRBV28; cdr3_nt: TGTGCCAGCAGACACGGGACAGGGCTTGGCTACACCTTC; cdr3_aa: CASRHGTGLGYTF
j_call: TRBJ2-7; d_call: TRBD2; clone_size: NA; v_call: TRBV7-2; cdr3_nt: TGTGCCAGCAGCCCCGGGGGGGATTCCTACGAGCAGTACTTC; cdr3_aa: CASSPGGDSYEQYF
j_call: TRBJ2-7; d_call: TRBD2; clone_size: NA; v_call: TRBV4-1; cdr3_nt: TGCGCCAGCAGCCAAGAGGGGGGGGGACTCGACTCCTACGAGCAGTACTTC; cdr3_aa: CASSQEGGGLDSYEQYF
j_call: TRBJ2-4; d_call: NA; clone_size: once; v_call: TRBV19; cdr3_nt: TGTGCCAGTAGTATGGGCCTATTCACGACCAAAAACATTCAGTACTTC; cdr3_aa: CASSMGLFTTKNIQYF